Sequencing of this T cell receptor (beta chain) was carried out in a study of identical twins. General observations from the study: Out-of-frame TCR alpha sharing in monozygotic twins exceeded recombination model predictions. Abundant beta clonotypes from cord blood had fewer insertions, unlike memory repertoires, which showed none. The authors noted that invariant MAIT and iNKT cells could partly confound zero-insertion analyses.

Unique molecular identifiers were in the cDNA, with template-switch universal primer binding. TCRdb reprocessed the 5' RACE reads via MiXCR and lists one record per CDR3 protein. The repertoire holds fewer than 450,000 distinct CDR3 sequences, with around 9% as singletons. This clonotype was picked up a small number of times. Its antigen is currently unknown. With V trimmed by 3 bases and J by 3 bases, 3 bases remained unmatched. The CDR3 consists of 14 residues. In germline, CDR1 is SGHVS, CDR2 FNYEAQ. Sequencing was performed on naive T cells sorted from blood. This clonotype was sampled from a woman aged 45-59 years in good health. The chain couples TRBV7-6 to TRBJ1-1; 8 bases are a match to TRBD1. For the CDR3, the DNA is TGTGCCAGCAGCTTCGCAGGGGGCCACACTGAAGCTTTCTTT. This codes for CASSFAGGHTEAFF.